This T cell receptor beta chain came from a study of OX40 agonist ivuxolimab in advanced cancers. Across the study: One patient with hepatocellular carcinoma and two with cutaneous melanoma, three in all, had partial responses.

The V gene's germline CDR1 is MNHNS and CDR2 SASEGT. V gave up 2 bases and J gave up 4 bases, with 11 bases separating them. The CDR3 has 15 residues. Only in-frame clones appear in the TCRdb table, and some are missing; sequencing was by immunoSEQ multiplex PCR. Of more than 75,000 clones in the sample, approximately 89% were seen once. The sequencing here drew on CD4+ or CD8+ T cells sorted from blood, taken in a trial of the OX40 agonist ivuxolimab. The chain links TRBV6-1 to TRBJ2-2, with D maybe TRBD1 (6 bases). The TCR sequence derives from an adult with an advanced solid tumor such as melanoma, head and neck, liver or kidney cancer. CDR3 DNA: TGTGCCAGCAGTGAAAAAAGGGGGAGCACCGGGGAGCTGTTTTTT. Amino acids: CASSEKRGSTGELFF.